The 32 T cell receptor beta chains in this list originate from one sample, sequenced in a study of blood T cell repertoires in COVID-19. Method: immunoSEQ multiplex PCR; TCRdb's copy keeps in-frame clones and lacks some. This sample yields more than 300,000 clones, of which roughly nine tenths are seen a single time; around 1.9% belongs to the top ten. The sample was peripheral blood. Every receptor here comes from a woman aged 25-40 years with COVID-19, enrolled during active disease.

The chain employs TRBV4-1 and TRBJ2-2; 9 nucleotides line up with TRBD2. In germline, CDR1 is MGHRA, CDR2 YSYEKL. The length of the CDR3 is 16 residues. V dropped 4 bases and J dropped 4; count of bases not matched to a gene: 7. The chain's CDR3 is CASSRDSGGFTGELFF. DNA of the CDR3: TGCGCCAGCAGCCGGGATAGCGGGGGCTTCACCGGGGAGCTGTTTTTT.

The chain combines TRBV21-1 with TRBJ1-1. TRBV21-1 is tagged as a pseudogene. This CDR3 is built from 11 residues. The CDR3 loop reads CASSSSLRAFF. The CDR3 coding sequence is TGTGCCAGCAGCTCTTCACTACGAGCTTTCTTT.

This clone has just one count. V gene TRBV2 combines with J gene TRBJ2-5; 7 nucleotides align to TRBD1. V gave up 4 bases and J gave up 1 base; unmatched junction bases: 6. CDR1 and CDR2 from the germline V gene are SNHLY and FYNNEI. This CDR3 is built from 15 residues. The CDR3, as DNA: TGTGCCAGCAGTGTAGACAGGGCGGGCCAAGAGACCCAGTACTTC. This gives the protein CASSVDRAGQETQYF.

The gene calls are TRBV6-6 and TRBJ2-7, with 8 bases matching TRBD2. The CDR3 spans 13 residues. Germline assignment: CDR1 MNHNY and CDR2 SVGAGI (reference sequence). The V segment lost 0 bases and the J segment 7 bases; nucleotides outside the gene matches: 2. CDR3 bases: TGTGCCAGCAGTTACTCGACTAGCGATGAGCAGTACGTC. It encodes CASSYSTSDEQYV.

The chain recombines TRBV6-4 with TRBJ1-2, with TRBD1 matching over 7 bases. V shed 6 bases, J shed 4 bases, and the junction held 8 bases outside the gene matches. The germline V gene has CDR1 MRHNA and CDR2 SNTAGT. This CDR3 is 14 amino acids long. DNA of the CDR3: TGTGCCAGCAGCCGGGACAGCTTAAGCTATGGCTACACCTTC. It codes for CASSRDSLSYGYTF.

Of note for this clone: A junction end diverges from the germline sequence, so it may reflect a read error. V usage is TRBV6-2 or TRBV6-3 and J usage is TRBJ1-5, with TRBD1 identical over 10 bases. CDR3 length: 21 residues. Germline V gene data show CDR1 as MNHEY and CDR2 as SVGEGT. The CDR3 sequence: CASSYPTPGDRGEDSNQPQHF. CDR3 nucleotide sequence: TGTGCCAGCAGTTACCCGACACCCGGGGACAGGGGAGAGGATAGCAATCAGCCTCAGCATTTT.

V gene TRBV24-1 combines with J gene TRBJ1-2, with a tentative D call TRBD1 (5 bases). CDR3 size: 12 residues. Germline V gives CDR1 KGHDR, CDR2 SFDVKD. Trimming pared 2 bases from V and 10 bases from J, leaving 10 bases between. CDR3 loop: CATSDSGGDYTF. Here the CDR3 DNA reads TGTGCCACCAGTGATTCCGGGGGGGACTACACCTTC.

The chain combines TRBV15 with TRBJ1-5, with TRBD1 identical over 7 bases. Per germline, CDR1 LNHNV and CDR2 YYDKDF (reference sequence). The trim removed 4 bases at V and 5 bases at J, leaving 5 bases unmatched. The CDR3 covers 14 residues. In nucleotides, the CDR3 is TGTGCCACCAGCACAGGGGGTGGTCATCAGCCCCAGCATTTT. This encodes CATSTGGGHQPQHF.

The rearrangement uses TRBV19 and TRBJ1-4; the D gene is possibly TRBD1 (6 bases). The CDR3 is 15 residues long. V was shortened by 7 bases and J by 3 bases, with 15 bases between the two germline ends. CDR1 and CDR2 from the germline V gene are LNHDA and SQIVND (reference sequence). The CDR3 DNA follows: TGTGCCAGTAAACTCTTGGCAGGGGCTAATGAAAAACTGTTTTTT. Translation gives CASKLLAGANEKLFF.

The V and J genes are TRBV5-4 and TRBJ1-2; the D is unclear. Between the trimmed V and J ends, which lost 4 bases and 3 bases, there was a span of 13 bases. Per germline, CDR1 SGHNT and CDR2 YYREEE (reference sequence). This CDR3 spans 14 amino acids. The CDR3 nucleotides are TGTGCCAGCAGCCAGATGACTCCTGACTATGGCTACACCTTC. Translation gives CASSQMTPDYGYTF.

The genes are TRBV15 and TRBJ2-5; TRBD1 might be the D (6 bases). This CDR3 has 14 residues. Per the germline V gene, CDR1 is LNHNV and CDR2 is YYDKDF (reference sequence). V lost 1 base, J lost 7 bases, and 13 bases lay in between. The CDR3 here is CATSRGSQGMTQYF. DNA for the CDR3: TGTGCCACCAGCAGAGGATCTCAGGGGATGACCCAGTACTTC.

CDR3 amino acids: CASGLAWRNNEQFF. In DNA, the CDR3 is TGTGCCAGTGGTCTAGCGTGGAGGAACAATGAGCAGTTCTTC. The chain carries TRBV2 and TRBJ2-1; a possible D gene is TRBD2 (6 bases). The CDR3 has 14 residues. V lost 9 bases and J 5 bases, leaving 17 bases between the germline ends. Germline V CDR1 and CDR2: SNHLY, FYNNEI. Full variable domain (missing parts from reference TRBV2 and TRBJ2-1): EPEVTQTPSHQVTQMGQEVILRCVPISNHLYFYWYRQILGQKVEFLVSFYNNEISEKSEIFDDQFSVERPDGSNFTLKIRSTKLEDSAMYFCASGLAWRNNEQFFGPGTRLTVL.

The CDR3 region is CASSYAPGTDGYTF. Written as DNA, the CDR3 is TGCGCCAGCAGCTACGCCCCTGGGACAGATGGCTACACCTTC. The V call is TRBV5-1, the J call TRBJ1-2; TRBD1 matches at 7 bases. CDR1 is SGHRS, CDR2 YFSETQ, per germline. The CDR3 sequence is 14 residues long. Trimming cost V 3 bases and J 6 bases; bases outside gene matches: 8.

The V gene is TRBV5-1, the J gene TRBJ2-3; 10 bases agree with TRBD2. This CDR3 is 14 amino acids long. The ends lost 6 bases at V and 6 bases at J; junction bases unmatched: 7. Germline-derived CDR1 and CDR2 are SGHRS and YFSETQ. This CDR3 reads CASTFASGGDTQYF. The CDR3 region has the DNA TGCGCCAGCACCTTCGCTAGCGGGGGTGATACGCAGTATTTT. The full variable domain, completed using reference TRBV5-1 and TRBJ2-3, is KAGVTQTPRYLIKTRGQQVTLSCSPISGHRSVSWYQQTPGQGLQFLFEYFSETQRNKGNFPGRFSGRQFSNSRSEMNVSTLELGDSALYLCASTFASGGDTQYFGPGTRLTVL.

The V call is TRBV11-2, the J call TRBJ2-1; D may be TRBD1 (5 bases). CDR3 size: 15 residues. Germline V gives CDR1 SGHAT, CDR2 FQNNGV. Trimming cost V 2 bases and J 1 base, with 9 bases left between them. The CDR3 coding sequence is TGTGCCAGCAGCTTAACTACAGGATCCTACAATGAGCAGTTCTTC. Translated, it gives CASSLTTGSYNEQFF.

This clone was recorded once. J is TRBJ1-1 and V is TRBV19, with 7 bases matching TRBD1. J was trimmed by 0 bases and V by 5 bases; bases with no gene match: 6. Germline CDR1 and CDR2: LNHDA and SQIVND (reference sequence). The CDR3 extends over 15 amino acids. CDR3 bases: TGTGCCAGTAGTCCTAGACAGGGTATGAACACTGAAGCTTTCTTT. Translated: CASSPRQGMNTEAFF.

The table lists this clone with a count of one. The chain joins TRBV6-7 to TRBJ2-6, with a possible D match to TRBD1 (6 bases). TRBV6-7 is noted as an ORF with a role that remains uncertain. The length of the CDR3 is 18 residues. V was pared by 6 bases and J by 0 bases, with 18 bases between. The CDR3: CASSIATGLLSGANVLTF. As DNA, the CDR3 is TGTGCCAGCAGCATAGCAACAGGGCTCCTCTCTGGGGCCAACGTCCTGACTTTC.

This clone showed up just a few times. The gene calls are TRBV2 and TRBJ1-2; D is possibly TRBD1 (6 bases). The CDR3 contains 15 residues. The germline V gene has CDR1 SNHLY and CDR2 FYNNEI. V lost 5 bases, J lost 0 bases, and 13 bases lay in between. CDR3 nucleotide sequence: TGTGCCAGCAGTTTACTCCGACAGGCTAACTATGGCTACACCTTC. Its protein product is CASSLLRQANYGYTF.

V is TRBV19 and J is TRBJ1-3; TRBD1 aligns across 7 bases. Germline CDR1 and CDR2: LNHDA and SQIVND (reference sequence). The CDR3 is 18 residues long. V lost 10 bases to trimming and J lost 0 bases; unmatched junction nucleotides: 18. The CDR3 bases are TGTGCCATCCATGACAGGGCGAATTTCATCCCCTCTGGAAACACCATATATTTT. Translating gives CAIHDRANFIPSGNTIYF.

The CDR3 DNA reads as TGTGCCAGCAGTTCATACGCAGGGGGCAGGTATGGCTACACCTTC. Encoded protein: CASSSYAGGRYGYTF. This chain uses TRBV6-2 or TRBV6-3 with TRBJ1-2, with 8 positions matching TRBD1. From germline, CDR1 is MNHEY and CDR2 SVGEGT. J gave up 5 bases and V 4 bases, and 9 bases lay outside the gene matches. The CDR3 extends over 15 amino acids.

The V and J genes are TRBV19 and TRBJ1-2; D might be TRBD1 (6 bases). This CDR3 comprises 15 residues. V dropped 9 bases and J dropped 2 bases, with 19 bases sitting between them. Looked up from germline, CDR1 is LNHDA and CDR2 is SQIVND (reference sequence). The CDR3, as DNA: TGTGCCAGCTCCCGGGACATCCTAGGGAACTATGGCTACACCTTC. Residues: CASSRDILGNYGYTF.

The chain recombines TRBV5-5 with TRBJ1-2, with a tentative D call TRBD1 (5 bases). This CDR3 is 14 amino acids long. Trimming left V 0 bases short and J 1 base short, with 7 bases between. Per the germline V gene, CDR1 is SGHKS and CDR2 is YYEKEE (reference sequence). DNA of the CDR3: TGTGCCAGCAGCTTGGACAGGCGTAACTATGGCTACACCTTC. Protein product: CASSLDRRNYGYTF.

V and J are TRBV5-4 and TRBJ2-1, with 11 bases identical to TRBD2. Trimming at V came to 4 bases and at J to 16 bases, leaving 10 bases not matched to a gene. The CDR3 extends over 13 amino acids. CDR1 is SGHNT, CDR2 YYREEE, per germline (reference sequence). In DNA form, the CDR3 reads TGTGCCAGCAGCAGTAGCGGGGGGGTGGTTCGCTTCTTC. Its translation is CASSSSGGVVRFF.

This chain connects TRBV7-2 to TRBJ2-1, with 16 bases that match TRBD2. Trimming at V came to 5 bases and at J to 7 bases, leaving 8 bases not matched to a gene. CDR1 SGHTA and CDR2 FQGNSA come from the germline V gene. There are 17 residues in the CDR3. CDR3 bases: TGTGCCAGCAGCCTGGGACTAGCGGGGGGGCTTGGGAATGAGCAGTTCTTC. Translating gives CASSLGLAGGLGNEQFF.

The chain has TRBV28 and TRBJ1-1; tentative D call: TRBD1 (6 bases). CDR1 and CDR2 (germline): MDHEN, SYDVKM. The CDR3 has 16 amino acids. V was trimmed by 4 bases and J by 4 bases, leaving 19 bases between them. The CDR3 DNA reads TGTGCCAGCAGTTCGGGGGGCGGTGAGCTCAGCACTGAAGCTTTCTTT. Translation: CASSSGGGELSTEAFF.

This clone was detected a few times. This sample also contains other DNA sequences that code for the same CDR3. The V and J genes are TRBV7-9 and TRBJ1-1; tentative D call: TRBD1 (5 bases). Per the germline V gene, CDR1 is SEHNR and CDR2 is FQNEAQ (reference sequence). CDR3 length: 13 amino acids. Trimming shortened V by 6 bases and J by 1 base, and 9 bases separated the two germline ends. CDR3 nucleotides: TGTGCCAGCAGTTTGCAGGGGAACACTGAAGCTTTCTTT. Its protein is CASSLQGNTEAFF.

The chain carries TRBV5-5 and TRBJ1-5; D perhaps matches TRBD1 (5 bases). CDR3 length: 15 residues. Trimming took off 3 bases at V and 2 bases at J, with 12 bases between the two ends. Germline CDR1 reads SGHKS; CDR2 reads YYEKEE (reference sequence). CDR3 in amino acids: CASSSGTKGNQPQHF. For the CDR3, the DNA is TGTGCCAGCAGCTCCGGGACTAAGGGCAATCAGCCCCAGCATTTT.

As regards this clone: This same CDR3 is encoded by further DNA sequences in the sample. CDR3 sequence reads: CASSIGRTNTGELFF. The DNA for the CDR3 is TGTGCCAGTAGTATTGGGAGAACCAACACCGGGGAGCTGTTTTTT. V is TRBV19 and J is TRBJ2-2, with D tentatively TRBD2 (5 bases). The germline V and J ends were trimmed by 3 bases and 2 bases, with 10 bases remaining between them. This CDR3 spans 15 amino acids. The germline V gene has CDR1 LNHDA and CDR2 SQIVND (reference sequence). The entire variable domain, with the rest obtained from reference TRBV19 and TRBJ2-2, is as follows: DGGITQSPKYLFRKEGQNVTLSCEQNLNHDAMYWYRQDPGQGLRLIYYSQIVNDFQKGDIAEGYSVSREKKESFPLTVTSAQKNPTAFYLCASSIGRTNTGELFFGEGSRLTVL.

The chain recombines TRBV6-5 with TRBJ2-1; 7 nucleotides match TRBD1. J was trimmed by 9 bases and V by 6 bases; bases with no gene match: 14. Germline V gives CDR1 MNHEY, CDR2 SVGAGI. The CDR3 runs to 15 residues. CDR3 in amino acids: CASRLRATGWSEQFF. CDR3 DNA sequence: TGTGCCAGCAGGCTCCGTGCGACAGGGTGGAGTGAGCAGTTCTTC.

The rearrangement uses TRBV11-3 and TRBJ2-2, with D tentatively TRBD2 (5 bases). This CDR3 has 14 amino acids. Trimming removed 8 bases at V and 3 bases at J, with 13 bases between. From germline, CDR1 is SGHNT and CDR2 YENEEA. CDR3 region: CASSRGWDTGELFF. The CDR3 nucleotides are TGTGCCAGCTCTCGCGGGTGGGACACCGGGGAGCTGTTTTTT.

The genes are TRBV29-1 and TRBJ2-1; 9 bases map to TRBD2. The junction had 10 bases not matched to a gene; V was cut back by 6 bases and J by 4 bases. Germline assignment: CDR1 SQVTM and CDR2 ANQGSEA. The length of the CDR3 is 15 residues. The CDR3, as DNA: TGCAGCGTCCGACCGCTAGCGGGGAAATACAATGAGCAGTTCTTC. It specifies CSVRPLAGKYNEQFF.

The chain has TRBV4-1 and TRBJ1-1; 8 positions match TRBD1. The germline V gene has CDR1 MGHRA and CDR2 YSYEKL. The V segment lost 0 bases and the J segment 5 bases; nucleotides outside the gene matches: 2. The CDR3 runs to 14 residues. The CDR3 coding sequence is TGCGCCAGCAGCCAAGACAGGGGGCAAACTGAAGCTTTCTTT. Amino acid sequence: CASSQDRGQTEAFF.